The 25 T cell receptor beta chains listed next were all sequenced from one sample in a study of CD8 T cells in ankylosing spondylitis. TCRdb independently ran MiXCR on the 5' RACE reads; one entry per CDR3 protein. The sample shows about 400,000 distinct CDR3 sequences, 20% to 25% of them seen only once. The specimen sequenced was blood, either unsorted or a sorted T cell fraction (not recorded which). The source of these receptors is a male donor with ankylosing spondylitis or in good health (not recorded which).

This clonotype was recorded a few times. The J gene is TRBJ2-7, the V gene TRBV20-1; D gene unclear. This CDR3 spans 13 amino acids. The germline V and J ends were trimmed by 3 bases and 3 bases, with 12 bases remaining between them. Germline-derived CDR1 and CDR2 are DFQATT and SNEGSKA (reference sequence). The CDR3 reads CSARTGAHYEQYF. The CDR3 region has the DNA TGCAGTGCTAGGACCGGAGCTCACTACGAGCAGTACTTC.

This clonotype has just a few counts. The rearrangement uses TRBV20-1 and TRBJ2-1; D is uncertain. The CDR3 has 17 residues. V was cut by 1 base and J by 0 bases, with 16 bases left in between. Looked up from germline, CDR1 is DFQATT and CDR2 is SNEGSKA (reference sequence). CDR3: CSARAVTPPSSYNEQFF. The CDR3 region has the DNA TGCAGTGCTAGAGCGGTTACTCCCCCTAGCTCCTACAATGAGCAGTTCTTC.

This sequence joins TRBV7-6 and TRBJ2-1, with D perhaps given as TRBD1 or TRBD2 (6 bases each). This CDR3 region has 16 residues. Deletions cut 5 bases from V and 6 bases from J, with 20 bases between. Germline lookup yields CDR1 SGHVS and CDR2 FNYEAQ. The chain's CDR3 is CASSLTPGGPGNEQFF. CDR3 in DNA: TGTGCCAGCAGCCTGACCCCCGGGGGCCCCGGCAATGAGCAGTTCTTC.

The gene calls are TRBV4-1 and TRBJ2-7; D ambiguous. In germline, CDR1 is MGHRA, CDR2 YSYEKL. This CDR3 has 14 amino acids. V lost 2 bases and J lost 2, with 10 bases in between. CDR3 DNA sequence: TGCGCCAGCAGCCAACAGTGGCCAACCTACGAGCAGTACTTC. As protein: CASSQQWPTYEQYF.

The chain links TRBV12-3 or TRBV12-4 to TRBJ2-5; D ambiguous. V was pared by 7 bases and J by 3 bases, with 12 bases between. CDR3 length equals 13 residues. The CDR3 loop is CASTLWNEETQYF. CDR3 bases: TGTGCCAGCACCCTCTGGAACGAAGAGACCCAGTACTTC.

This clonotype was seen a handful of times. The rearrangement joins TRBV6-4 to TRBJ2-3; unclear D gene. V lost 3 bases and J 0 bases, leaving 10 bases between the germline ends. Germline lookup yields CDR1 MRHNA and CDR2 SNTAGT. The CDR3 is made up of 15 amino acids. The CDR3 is CASSEDGRSTDTQYF. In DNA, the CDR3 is TGTGCCAGCAGTGAAGATGGCCGTAGCACAGATACGCAGTATTTT.

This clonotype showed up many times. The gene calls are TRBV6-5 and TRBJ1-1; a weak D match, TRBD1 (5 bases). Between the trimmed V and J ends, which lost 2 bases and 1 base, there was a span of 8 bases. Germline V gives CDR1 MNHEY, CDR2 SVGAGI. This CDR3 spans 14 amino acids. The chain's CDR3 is CASSYNDRNTEAFF. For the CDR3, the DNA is TGTGCCAGCAGTTACAATGACAGGAACACTGAAGCTTTCTTT.

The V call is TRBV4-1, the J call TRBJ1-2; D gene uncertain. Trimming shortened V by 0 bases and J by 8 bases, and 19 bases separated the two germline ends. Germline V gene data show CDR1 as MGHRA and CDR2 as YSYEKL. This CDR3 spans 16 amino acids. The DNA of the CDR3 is TGCGCCAGCAGCCAAGATCACAGCCCCGAACTGGGGGGCTACACCTTC. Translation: CASSQDHSPELGGYTF.

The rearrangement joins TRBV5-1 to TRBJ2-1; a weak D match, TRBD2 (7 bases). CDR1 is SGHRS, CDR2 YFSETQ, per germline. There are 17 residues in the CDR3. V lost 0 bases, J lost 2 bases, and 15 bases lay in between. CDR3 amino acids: CASSLGGGGVPYNEQFF. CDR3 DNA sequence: TGCGCCAGCAGCTTGGGTGGCGGGGGCGTTCCCTACAATGAGCAGTTCTTC.

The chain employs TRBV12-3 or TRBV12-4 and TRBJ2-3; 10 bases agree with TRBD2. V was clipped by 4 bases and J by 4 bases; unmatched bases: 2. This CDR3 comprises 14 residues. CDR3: CASSSSGGADTQYF. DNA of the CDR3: TGTGCCAGCAGTTCCAGCGGGGGGGCAGATACGCAGTATTTT.

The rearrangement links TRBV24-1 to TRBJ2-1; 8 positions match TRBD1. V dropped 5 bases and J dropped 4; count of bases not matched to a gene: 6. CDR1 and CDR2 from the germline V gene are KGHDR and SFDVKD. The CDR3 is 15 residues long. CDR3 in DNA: TGTGCCACCAGTGGACAGGGGCAGAAGTACAATGAGCAGTTCTTC. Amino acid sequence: CATSGQGQKYNEQFF.

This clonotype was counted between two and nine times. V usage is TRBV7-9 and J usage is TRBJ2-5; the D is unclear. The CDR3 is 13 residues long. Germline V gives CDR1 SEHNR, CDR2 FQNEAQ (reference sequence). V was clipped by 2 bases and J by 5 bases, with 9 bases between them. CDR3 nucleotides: TGTGCCAGCAGCTTAAATGGGTATGAGACCCAGTACTTC. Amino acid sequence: CASSLNGYETQYF.

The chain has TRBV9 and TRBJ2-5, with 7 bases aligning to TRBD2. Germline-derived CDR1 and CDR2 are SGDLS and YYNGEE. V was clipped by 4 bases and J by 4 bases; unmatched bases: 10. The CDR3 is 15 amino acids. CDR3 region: CASSPFWGGGETQYF. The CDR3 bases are TGTGCCAGCAGCCCCTTCTGGGGCGGGGGAGAGACCCAGTACTTC. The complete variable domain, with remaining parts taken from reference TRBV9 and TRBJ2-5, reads DSGVTQTPKHLITATGQRVTLRCSPRSGDLSVYWYQQSLDQGLQFLIQYYNGEERAKGNILERFSAQQFPDLHSELNLSSLELGDSALYFCASSPFWGGGETQYFGPGTRLLVL.

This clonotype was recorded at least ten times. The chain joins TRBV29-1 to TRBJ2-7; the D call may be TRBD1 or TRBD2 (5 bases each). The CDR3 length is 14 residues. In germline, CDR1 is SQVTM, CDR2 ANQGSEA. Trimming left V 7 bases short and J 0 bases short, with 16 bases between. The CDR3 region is CSAQGAGSSYEQYF. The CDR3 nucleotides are TGCAGCGCCCAAGGGGCAGGGAGCTCCTACGAGCAGTACTTC.

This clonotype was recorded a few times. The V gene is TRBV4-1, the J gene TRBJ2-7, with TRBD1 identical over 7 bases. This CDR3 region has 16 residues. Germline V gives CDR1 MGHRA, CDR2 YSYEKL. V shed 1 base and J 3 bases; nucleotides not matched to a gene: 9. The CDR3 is CASSQGIGQARYEQYF. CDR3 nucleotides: TGCGCCAGCAGCCAAGGAATTGGACAGGCCCGCTACGAGCAGTACTTC.

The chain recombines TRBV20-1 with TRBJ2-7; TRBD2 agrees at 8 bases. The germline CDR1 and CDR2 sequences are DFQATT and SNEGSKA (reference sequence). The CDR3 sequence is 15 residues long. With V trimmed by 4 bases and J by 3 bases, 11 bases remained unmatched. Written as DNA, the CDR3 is TGCAGTGCTACGGCTTCGGGGGGGGTGCGCTACGAGCAGTACTTC. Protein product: CSATASGGVRYEQYF.

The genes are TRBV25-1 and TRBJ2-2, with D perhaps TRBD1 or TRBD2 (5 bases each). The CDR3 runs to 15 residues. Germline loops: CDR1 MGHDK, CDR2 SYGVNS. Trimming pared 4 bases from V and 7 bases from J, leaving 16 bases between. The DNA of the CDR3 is TGTGCCAGCAGTGGCCCGGGGCTGGGGGTCGGGGAGCTGTTTTTT. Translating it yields CASSGPGLGVGELFF.

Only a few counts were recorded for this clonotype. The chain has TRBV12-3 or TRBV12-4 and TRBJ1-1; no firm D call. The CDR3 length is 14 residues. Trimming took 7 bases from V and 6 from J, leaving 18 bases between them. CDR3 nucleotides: TGTGCCAGCACAATGGACCTAACCGAGCCTGAAGCTTTCTTT. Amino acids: CASTMDLTEPEAFF.

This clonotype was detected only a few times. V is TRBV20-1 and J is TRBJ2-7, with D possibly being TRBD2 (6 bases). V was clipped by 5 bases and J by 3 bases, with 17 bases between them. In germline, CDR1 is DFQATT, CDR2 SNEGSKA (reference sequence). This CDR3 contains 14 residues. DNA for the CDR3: TGCAGTGCTCGGAAACTAGCCTCGGGCTACGAGCAGTACTTC. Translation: CSARKLASGYEQYF.

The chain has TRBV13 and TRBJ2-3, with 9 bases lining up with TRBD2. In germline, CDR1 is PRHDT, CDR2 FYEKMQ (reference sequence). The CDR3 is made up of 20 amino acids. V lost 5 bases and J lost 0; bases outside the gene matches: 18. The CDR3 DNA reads TGTGCCAGCAGCCTAAACGAAGCGGGGGGACCCCACGATAGCACAGATACGCAGTATTTT. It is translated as CASSLNEAGGPHDSTDTQYF.

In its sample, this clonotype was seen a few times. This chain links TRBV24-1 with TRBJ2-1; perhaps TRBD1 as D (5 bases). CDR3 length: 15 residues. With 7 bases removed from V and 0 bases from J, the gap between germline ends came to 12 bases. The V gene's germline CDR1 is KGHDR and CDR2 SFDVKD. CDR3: CATRAGPSSYNEQFF. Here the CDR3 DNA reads TGTGCCACCAGGGCAGGGCCAAGCTCCTACAATGAGCAGTTCTTC.

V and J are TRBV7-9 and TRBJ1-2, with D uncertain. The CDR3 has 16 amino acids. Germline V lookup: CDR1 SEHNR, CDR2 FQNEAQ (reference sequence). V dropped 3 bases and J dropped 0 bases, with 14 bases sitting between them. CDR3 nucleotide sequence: TGTGCCAGCAGCTTTCACGACGGACCAGCTAACTATGGCTACACCTTC. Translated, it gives CASSFHDGPANYGYTF. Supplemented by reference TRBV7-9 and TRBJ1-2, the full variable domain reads DTGVSQNPRHKITKRGQNVTFRCDPISEHNRLYWYRQTLGQGPEFLTYFQNEAQLEKSRLLSDRFSAERPKGSFSTLEIQRTEQGDSAMYLCASSFHDGPANYGYTFGSGTRLTVV.

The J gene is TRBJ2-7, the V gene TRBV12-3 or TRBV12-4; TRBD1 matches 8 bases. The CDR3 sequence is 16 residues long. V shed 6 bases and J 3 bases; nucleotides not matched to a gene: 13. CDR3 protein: CASRDTRTGIIYEQYF. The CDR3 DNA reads TGTGCCAGCAGAGATACGCGGACAGGGATAATCTACGAGCAGTACTTC.

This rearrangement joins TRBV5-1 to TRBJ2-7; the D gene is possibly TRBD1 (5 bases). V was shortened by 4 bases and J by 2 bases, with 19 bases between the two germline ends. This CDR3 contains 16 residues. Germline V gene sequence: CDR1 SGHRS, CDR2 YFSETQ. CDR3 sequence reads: CASSLGYLTDPYEQYF. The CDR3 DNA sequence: TGCGCCAGCAGCCTCGGCTACCTGACAGACCCCTACGAGCAGTACTTC.

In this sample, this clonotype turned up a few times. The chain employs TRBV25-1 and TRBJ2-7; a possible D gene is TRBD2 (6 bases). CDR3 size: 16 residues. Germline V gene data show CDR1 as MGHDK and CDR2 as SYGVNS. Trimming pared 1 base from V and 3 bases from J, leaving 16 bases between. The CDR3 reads CASSEFAGQKHYEQYF. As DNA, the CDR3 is TGTGCCAGCAGTGAATTCGCGGGGCAGAAACACTACGAGCAGTACTTC.